This TCR beta chain was identified in a study of T cell responses to AZD1222 COVID-19 vaccine. Clones were sequenced by immunoSEQ multiplex PCR, and TCRdb holds only the in-frame ones, with some missing. The table has around 100,000 clones, around 87% seen once; the top ten hold under 4.5%. On this clone itself: The same CDR3 arises from other DNA sequences in this sample as well.

This CDR3 region has 14 residues. The V segment lost 2 bases and the J segment 9 bases; nucleotides outside the gene matches: 5. The germline gives CDR1 LGHDT, CDR2 YNNKEL (reference sequence). The TCR was taken from an adult in good health. The sequenced sample was peripheral blood, obtained on day 0 of MenACWY control vaccination. The rearrangement joins TRBV3-1 (or the pseudogene TRBV3-2) to TRBJ2-7; 12 bases are a match to TRBD2. CDR3: CASSQLAGGPGQYF. The CDR3 nucleotides read TGTGCCAGCAGCCAACTAGCGGGGGGGCCGGGGCAGTACTTC.